Listed below are T cell receptor beta chains from one sample, sequenced in a study of brain T cells in children with intractable seizures. Data came from immunoSEQ multiplex PCR; TCRdb stores just in-frame clones and leaves some out. Of roughly 2,300 clones listed, about 86% are singletons. This sample comprised resected brain tissue, obtained at surgery. These receptors were taken from a boy under two years old with hemimegalencephaly and intractable seizures. The CDR3 runs from the conserved cysteine through the conserved F or W. Fields, in order: V gene, clone size, D gene, J gene, CDR3 protein, CDR3 DNA. The D gene is left open where the match is weak. Some rows have no size entry. The others give once, few or many, or a class for an expanded clone.

TRBV6-5	-	TRBD2	TRBJ2-3	CASKRLAGADTQYF	TGTGCCAGCAAAAGGTTAGCGGGAGCAGATACGCAGTATTTT
TRBV9	once	TRBD2	TRBJ2-7	CASSVNPGLTVHEQYF	TGTGCCAGCAGCGTGAATCCGGGACTAACAGTCCACGAGCAGTACTTC
TRBV10-3	-	-	TRBJ1-5	CAISVQGPYSNQPQHF	TGTGCCATCAGTGTTCAGGGGCCGTATAGCAATCAGCCCCAGCATTTT
TRBV7-6	-	TRBD1	TRBJ2-3	CASSFRGGRDTQYF	TGTGCCAGCAGCTTCAGAGGGGGCCGGGATACGCAGTATTTT
TRBV5-6	-	-	TRBJ2-1	CASSFVANYNEQFF	TGTGCCAGCAGCTTTGTAGCGAACTACAATGAGCAGTTCTTC
TRBV19	-	-	TRBJ1-5	CASSMGRPFVYSNQPQHF	TGTGCCAGTAGTATGGGGAGGCCTTTTGTCTATAGCAATCAGCCCCAGCATTTT
TRBV9	-	-	TRBJ2-3	CASSVGRRTTDTQYF	TGTGCCAGCAGCGTGGGGAGACGGACCACAGATACGCAGTATTTT
TRBV19	-	-	TRBJ1-3	CASTPKPQGSGNTIYF	TGTGCCAGTACCCCTAAACCTCAGGGGTCCGGAAACACCATATATTTT
TRBV4-1	-	TRBD1	TRBJ2-1	CASSQVIGQGARNEQFF	TGCGCCAGCAGCCAAGTCATCGGACAGGGGGCTCGCAATGAGCAGTTCTTC
TRBV7-8	-	TRBD1	TRBJ1-1	CASSLGDRGTEAFF	TGTGCCAGCAGCTTAGGGGACAGGGGGACTGAAGCTTTCTTT
TRBV12-5	few	TRBD1	TRBJ2-3	CASGVPGTGADTQYF	TGTGCTAGTGGTGTGCCCGGGACAGGGGCAGATACGCAGTATTTT
TRBV5-3	-	TRBD2	TRBJ2-5	CARSWPPAGEETQYF	TGTGCCAGAAGCTGGCCCCCAGCGGGAGAAGAGACCCAGTACTTC
TRBV27	-	-	TRBJ1-1	CAARGNTEAFF	TGTGCTGCACGGGGGAACACTGAAGCTTTCTTT
TRBV2	-	-	TRBJ1-2	CASRPMDGTANYGYTF	TGTGCCAGCAGGCCGATGGACGGAACGGCTAACTATGGCTACACCTTC
TRBV13	-	-	TRBJ2-3	CASSSSGTRTDTQYF	TGTGCCAGCAGTTCGTCCGGGACTCGCACAGATACGCAGTATTTT
TRBV5-1	-	TRBD2	TRBJ2-7	CASSFTSGATYEQYF	TGCGCCAGCAGCTTTACTAGCGGAGCGACCTACGAGCAGTACTTC
TRBV6-2/TRBV6-3	-	TRBD2	TRBJ2-7	CASSYEVAGFSYEQYF	TGTGCCAGCAGTTACGAGGTAGCGGGATTCTCCTACGAGCAGTACTTC
TRBV6-5	-	-	TRBJ2-3	CASSYSWADPGVTQYF	TGTGCCAGCAGTTACTCATGGGCAGATCCCGGTGTTACGCAGTATTTT
TRBV7-9	-	TRBD1	TRBJ1-5	CASSSTMGQGYGQPQHF	TGTGCCAGCAGCTCGACTATGGGACAGGGTTACGGTCAGCCCCAGCATTTT